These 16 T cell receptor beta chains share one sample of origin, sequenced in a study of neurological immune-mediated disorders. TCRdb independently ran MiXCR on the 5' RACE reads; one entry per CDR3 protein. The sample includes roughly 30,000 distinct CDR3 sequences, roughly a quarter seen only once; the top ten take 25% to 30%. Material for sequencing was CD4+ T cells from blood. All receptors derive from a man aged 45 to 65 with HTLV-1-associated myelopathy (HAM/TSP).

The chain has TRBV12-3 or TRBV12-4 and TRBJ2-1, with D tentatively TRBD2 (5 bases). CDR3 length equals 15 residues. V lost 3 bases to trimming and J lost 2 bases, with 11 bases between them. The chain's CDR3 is CASSFSSGPYNEQFF. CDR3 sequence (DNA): TGTGCCAGCAGTTTTTCCAGCGGACCCTACAATGAGCAGTTCTTC.

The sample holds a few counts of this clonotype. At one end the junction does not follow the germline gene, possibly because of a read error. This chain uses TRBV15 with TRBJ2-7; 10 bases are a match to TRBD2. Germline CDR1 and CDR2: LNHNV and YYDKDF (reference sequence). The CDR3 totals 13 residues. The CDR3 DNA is TGTGCCACCAGCAGAGCGACTAGCGGGTTCCCTAATTTT. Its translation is CATSRATSGFPNF.

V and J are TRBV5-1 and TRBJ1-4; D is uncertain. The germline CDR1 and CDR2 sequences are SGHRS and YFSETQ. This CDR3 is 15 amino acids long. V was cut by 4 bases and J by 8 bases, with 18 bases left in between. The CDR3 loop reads CASSRNKEVGEKLFF. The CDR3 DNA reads TGCGCCAGCAGCCGGAACAAAGAGGTTGGGGAAAAACTGTTTTTT.

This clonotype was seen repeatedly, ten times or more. The CDR3 loop reads CSARVGTTGIGGSYNEQFF. In DNA form, the CDR3 reads TGCAGTGCTAGAGTTGGAACTACAGGGATCGGGGGCTCCTACAATGAGCAGTTCTTC. This chain joins TRBV20-1 and TRBJ2-1, with D perhaps assigned TRBD1 or TRBD2 (6 bases each). The CDR3 has 19 amino acids. CDR1 and CDR2 from the germline V gene are DFQATT and SNEGSKA (reference sequence). The ends were cut back, 1 base at V and 0 bases at J, with 22 bases in the middle.

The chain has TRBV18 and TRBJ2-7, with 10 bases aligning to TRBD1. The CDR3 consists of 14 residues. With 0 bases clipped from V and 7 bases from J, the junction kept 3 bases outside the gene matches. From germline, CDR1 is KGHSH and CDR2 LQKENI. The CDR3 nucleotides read TGTGCCAGCTCACCACCGGACAGGGGGGTAGAGCAGTACTTC. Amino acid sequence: CASSPPDRGVEQYF.

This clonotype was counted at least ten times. In DNA, the CDR3 is TGCGCCAGCAGCTTGGGGGAGTCCCCCACTGGGGCCAACGTCCTGACTTTC. It yields the protein CASSLGESPTGANVLTF. The chain uses TRBV5-1 and TRBJ2-6, with D maybe TRBD2 (5 bases). CDR3 size: 17 residues. In germline, CDR1 is SGHRS, CDR2 YFSETQ. Trimming took 0 bases from V and 2 from J, leaving 12 bases between them.

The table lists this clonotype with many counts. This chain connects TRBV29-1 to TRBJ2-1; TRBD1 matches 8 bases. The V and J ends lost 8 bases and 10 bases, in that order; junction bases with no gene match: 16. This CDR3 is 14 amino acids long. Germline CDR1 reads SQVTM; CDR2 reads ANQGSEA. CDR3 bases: TGCAGCATTATCCTCCGGGACAGGCCACGGGAGCAGTTCTTC. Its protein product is CSIILRDRPREQFF.

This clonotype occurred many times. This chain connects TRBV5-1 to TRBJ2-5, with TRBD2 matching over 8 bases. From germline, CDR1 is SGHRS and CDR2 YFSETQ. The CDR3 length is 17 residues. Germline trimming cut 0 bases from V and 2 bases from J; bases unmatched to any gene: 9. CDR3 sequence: CASSLATAGDSQETQYF. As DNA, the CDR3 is TGCGCCAGCAGCTTGGCAACAGCGGGGGACTCACAAGAGACCCAGTACTTC.

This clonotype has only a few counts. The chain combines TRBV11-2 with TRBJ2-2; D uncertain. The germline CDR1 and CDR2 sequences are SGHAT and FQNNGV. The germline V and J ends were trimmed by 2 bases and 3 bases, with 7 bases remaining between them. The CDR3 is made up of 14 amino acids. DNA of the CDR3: TGTGCCAGCAGCTTATTATCGTACACCGGGGAGCTGTTTTTT. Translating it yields CASSLLSYTGELFF. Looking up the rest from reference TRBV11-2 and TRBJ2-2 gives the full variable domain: EAGVAQSPRYKIIEKRQSVAFWCNPISGHATLYWYQQILGQGPKLLIQFQNNGVVDDSQLPKDRFSAERLKGVDSTLKIQPAKLEDSAVYLCASSLLSYTGELFFGEGSRLTVL.

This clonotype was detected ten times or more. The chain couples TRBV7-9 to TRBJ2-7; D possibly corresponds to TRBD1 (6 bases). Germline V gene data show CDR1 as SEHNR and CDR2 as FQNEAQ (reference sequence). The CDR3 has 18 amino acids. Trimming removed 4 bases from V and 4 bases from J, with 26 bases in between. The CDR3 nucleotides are TGTGCCAGCAGCTCCTTAGCCGAGGGGACACGGAGCCGGTACGAGCAGTACTTC. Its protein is CASSSLAEGTRSRYEQYF. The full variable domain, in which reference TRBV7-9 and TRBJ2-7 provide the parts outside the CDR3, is DTGVSQNPRHKITKRGQNVTFRCDPISEHNRLYWYRQTLGQGPEFLTYFQNEAQLEKSRLLSDRFSAERPKGSFSTLEIQRTEQGDSAMYLCASSSLAEGTRSRYEQYFGPGTRLTVT.

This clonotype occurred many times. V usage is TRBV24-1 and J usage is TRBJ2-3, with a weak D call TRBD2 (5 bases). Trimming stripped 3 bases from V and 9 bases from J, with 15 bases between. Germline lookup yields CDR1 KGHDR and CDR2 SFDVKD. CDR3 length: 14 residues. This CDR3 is CATSDTGRANTQYF. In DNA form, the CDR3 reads TGTGCCACCAGTGATACTGGGCGGGCGAACACGCAGTATTTT.

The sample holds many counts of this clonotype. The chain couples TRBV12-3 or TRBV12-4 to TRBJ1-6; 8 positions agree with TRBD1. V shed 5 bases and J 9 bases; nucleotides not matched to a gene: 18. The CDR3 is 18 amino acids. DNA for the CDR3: TGTGCCAGCAGTCCGATAGCCCCGCGGACAGGGAGAGGTTCACCCCTCCACTTT. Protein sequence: CASSPIAPRTGRGSPLHF.

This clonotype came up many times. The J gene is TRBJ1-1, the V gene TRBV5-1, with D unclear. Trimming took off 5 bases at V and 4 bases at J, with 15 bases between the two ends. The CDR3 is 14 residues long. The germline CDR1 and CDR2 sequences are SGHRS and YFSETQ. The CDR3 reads CASSKQPDGTEAFF. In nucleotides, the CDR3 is TGCGCCAGCAGTAAGCAACCCGATGGCACTGAAGCTTTCTTT.

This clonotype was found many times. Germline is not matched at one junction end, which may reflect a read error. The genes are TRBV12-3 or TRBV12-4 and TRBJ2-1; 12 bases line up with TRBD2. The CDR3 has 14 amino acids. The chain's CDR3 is CASSLAGGRREQFF. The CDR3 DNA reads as TGTGCCAGCAGTCTAGCGGGGGGGCGCCGAGAGCAGTTCTTC.

CDR3 in DNA: TGTGCCAGCAGTAGGTCGGGGGCCCCCCACAATGAGCAGTTCTTC. Its protein is CASSRSGAPHNEQFF. This rearrangement joins TRBV25-1 to TRBJ2-1, with D tentatively TRBD1 or TRBD2 (6 bases each). The CDR3 spans 15 residues. V lost 5 bases and J 5 bases, leaving 16 bases between the germline ends. CDR1 is MGHDK and CDR2 is SYGVNS in the germline V gene.

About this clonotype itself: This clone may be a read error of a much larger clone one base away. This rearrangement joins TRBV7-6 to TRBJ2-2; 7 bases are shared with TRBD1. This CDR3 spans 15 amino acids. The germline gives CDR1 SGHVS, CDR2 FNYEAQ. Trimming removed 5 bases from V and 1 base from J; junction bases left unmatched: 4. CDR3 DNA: TGTGCCAGCAGCCCCTGGACAGGGAACACCGGGGAGCTGTTTTTT. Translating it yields CASSPWTGNTGELFF.